This T cell receptor (beta chain) was profiled in a study of T-cell memory formation after mild COVID-19. This clonotype has only a few counts. In TCRdb, the 5' RACE reads were re-called with MiXCR into one record per CDR3 protein. The repertoire holds approximately 210,000 distinct CDR3 sequences, with 27% as singletons. V was cut by 6 bases and J by 3 bases, with 13 bases left in between. The CDR3 runs 14 residues. From germline, CDR1 is MNHEY and CDR2 SVGEGT. The receptor's source is an adult woman who had mild COVID-19 (a few samples of this study predate the infection). Cell type and time point are not known. Sequenced material: PBMCs or a T cell subset sorted from them (not recorded which). The rearrangement uses TRBV6-2 or TRBV6-3 and TRBJ2-3; D is undetermined. The CDR3 DNA is TGTGCCAGCAGCCAATGGAGCCGGACAGATACGCAGTATTTT. It specifies CASSQWSRTDTQYF.